This T cell receptor (beta chain) was documented in a study of shared clonotypes between healthy human individuals. Repertoires were generated with immunoSEQ multiplex PCR, while TCRdb's copy carries only in-frame clones and drops some. The table shows about half a million clones, with around 73% occurring only once. CDR1 and CDR2 from the germline V gene are MGHRA and YSYEKL. The CDR3 runs to 16 residues. As to this clone: This may stem from a read error, because a much larger clone lies one nucleotide away. Distinct nucleotide sequences in the sample also encode this CDR3.

The sequenced sample was PBMCs. V usage is TRBV4-1 and J usage is TRBJ2-5, with 11 bases fitting TRBD2. This receptor was identified in a woman aged 40 to 49 in good health. Some clones in this sample may be carry-over from other donors' samples. This chain's CDR3 is CASSLGLSGRVETQYF. The CDR3 DNA reads as TGCGCCAGCAGCCTCGGGCTTAGCGGGAGGGTGGAGACACAGTACTTC.